The clone carrying this T cell receptor beta chain appeared many times. Its target is unknown. DNA at about 190 ng, around 30,000 T cell genomes, went into sorted-subset replicate PCRs. Libraries were prepared by immunoSEQ multiplex PCR; TCRdb keeps only in-frame clonotypes and omits some of them. Found here are 780,000 or so clones, around 70% of them singletons; the top ten hold 1.8%. The sample belongs to a study of shared clonotypes between healthy human individuals. For the study at large: Donors consisted of a couple of women and a few men between 18 and 49.

Findings and caveats of the study: Sharing across four donors was seen in about 5% of naive CD4 clonotypes. Only blood samples were collected, and tissue repertoires likely differ.

Germline-derived CDR1 and CDR2 are GTSNPN and SVGIG (reference sequence). V was trimmed by 0 bases and J by 0 bases, leaving 9 bases between them. This CDR3 has 15 residues. This receptor was identified in a woman in her twenties or thirties in good health. The gene calls are TRBV30 and TRBJ1-5; D not certain. Sequenced: memory CD4+ T cells sorted from blood. Subset denoted: CD45RA-negative fraction. CDR3 nucleotide sequence: TGTGCCTGGAGTGTACAAGGTTCTAGCAATCAGCCCCAGCATTTT. This codes for CAWSVQGSSNQPQHF.